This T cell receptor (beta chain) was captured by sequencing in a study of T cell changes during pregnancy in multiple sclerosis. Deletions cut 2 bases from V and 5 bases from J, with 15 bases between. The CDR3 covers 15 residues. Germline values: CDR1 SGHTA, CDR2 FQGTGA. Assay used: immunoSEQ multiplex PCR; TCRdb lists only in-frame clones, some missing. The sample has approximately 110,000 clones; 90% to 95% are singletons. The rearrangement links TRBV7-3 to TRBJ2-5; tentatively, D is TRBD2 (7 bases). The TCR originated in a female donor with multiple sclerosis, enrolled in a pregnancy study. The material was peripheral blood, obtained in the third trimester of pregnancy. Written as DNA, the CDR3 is TGTGCCAGCAGCTTAGCGGGAAGGGGGGGCGAGACCCAGTACTTC. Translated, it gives CASSLAGRGGETQYF.